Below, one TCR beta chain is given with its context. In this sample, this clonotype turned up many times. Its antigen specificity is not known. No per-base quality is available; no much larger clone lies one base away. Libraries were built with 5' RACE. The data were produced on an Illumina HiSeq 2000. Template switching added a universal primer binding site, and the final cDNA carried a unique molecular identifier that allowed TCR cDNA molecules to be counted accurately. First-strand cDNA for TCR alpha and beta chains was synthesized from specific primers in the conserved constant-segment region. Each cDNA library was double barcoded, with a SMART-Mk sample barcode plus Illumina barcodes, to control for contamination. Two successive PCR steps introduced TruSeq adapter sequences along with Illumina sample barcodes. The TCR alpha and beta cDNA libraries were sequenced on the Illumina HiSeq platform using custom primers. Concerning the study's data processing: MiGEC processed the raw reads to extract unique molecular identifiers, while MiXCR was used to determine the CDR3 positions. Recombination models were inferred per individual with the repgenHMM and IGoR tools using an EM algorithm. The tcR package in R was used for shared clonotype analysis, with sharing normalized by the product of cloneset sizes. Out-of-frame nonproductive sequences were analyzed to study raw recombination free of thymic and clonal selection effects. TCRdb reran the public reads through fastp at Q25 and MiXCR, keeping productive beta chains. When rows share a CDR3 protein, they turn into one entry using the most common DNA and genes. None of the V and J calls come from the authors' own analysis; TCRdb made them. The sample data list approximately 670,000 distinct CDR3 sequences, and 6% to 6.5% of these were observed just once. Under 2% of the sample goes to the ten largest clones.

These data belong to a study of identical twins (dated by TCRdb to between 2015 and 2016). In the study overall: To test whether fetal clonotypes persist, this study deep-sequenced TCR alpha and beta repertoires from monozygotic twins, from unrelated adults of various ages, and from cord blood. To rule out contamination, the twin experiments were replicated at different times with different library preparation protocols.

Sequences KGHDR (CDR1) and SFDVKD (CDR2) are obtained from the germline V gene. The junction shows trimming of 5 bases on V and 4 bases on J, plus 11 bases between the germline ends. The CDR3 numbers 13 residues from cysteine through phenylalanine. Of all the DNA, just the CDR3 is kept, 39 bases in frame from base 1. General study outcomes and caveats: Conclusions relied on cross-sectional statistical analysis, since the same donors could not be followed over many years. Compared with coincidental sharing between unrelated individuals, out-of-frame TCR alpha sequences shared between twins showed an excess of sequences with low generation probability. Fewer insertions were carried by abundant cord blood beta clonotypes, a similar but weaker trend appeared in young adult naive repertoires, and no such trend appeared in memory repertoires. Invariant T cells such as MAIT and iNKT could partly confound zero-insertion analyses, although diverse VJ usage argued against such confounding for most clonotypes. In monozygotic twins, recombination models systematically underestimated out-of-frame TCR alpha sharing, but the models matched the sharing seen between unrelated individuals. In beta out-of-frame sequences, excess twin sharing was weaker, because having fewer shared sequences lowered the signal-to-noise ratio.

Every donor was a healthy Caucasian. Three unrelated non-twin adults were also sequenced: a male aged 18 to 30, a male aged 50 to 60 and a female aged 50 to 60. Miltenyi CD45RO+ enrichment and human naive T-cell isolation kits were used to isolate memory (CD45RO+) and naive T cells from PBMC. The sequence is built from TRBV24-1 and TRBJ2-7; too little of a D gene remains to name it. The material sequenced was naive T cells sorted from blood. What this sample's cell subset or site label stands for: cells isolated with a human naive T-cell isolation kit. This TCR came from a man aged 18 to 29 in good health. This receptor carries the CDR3 CATSGDLSYEQYF. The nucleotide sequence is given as TGTGCCACCAGTGGAGACTTGTCTTACGAGCAGTACTTC.